What follows are 8 T cell receptor beta chains derived from one specimen sequenced in a study of CXCR3-negative and CXCR3-positive naive CD8 T cells. General study points: When CXCR3-positive naive cells were set against CXCR3-negative naive cells, the former had more hydrophobic TRB CDR3s.

The antigens of these receptors remain unknown. UMI labels and 5' RACE were used to prepare the TRB cDNA libraries. Reprocessing the 5' RACE reads, TCRdb reports a single entry for every CDR3 protein and omits DNA. This repertoire comprises over 50,000 distinct CDR3 sequences; its ten largest clones make up approximately 0.76%. The source material was naive CXCR3+ CD8+ T cells from blood. As for subset: CD45RO-CCR7+CD27+CD95- naive CD8+ T cells expressing CXCR3 (TNR3+). The receptors come from a human donor in good health. Some clones in this sample may be carry-over from other donors' samples.

The rearrangement joins TRBV29-1 to TRBJ2-7; without DNA, the TCRdb call of TRBD1 cannot be checked. This CDR3 comprises 13 residues. Germline CDR1 and CDR2: SQVTM and ANQGSEA. Here the CDR3 reads CSVSGESTYEQYF.

The rearrangement uses TRBV5-1 and TRBJ2-7; TCRdb's D gene call, TRBD1, goes unchecked for lack of DNA. The CDR3 covers 11 residues. Germline assignment: CDR1 SGHRS and CDR2 YFSETQ. CDR3 sequence reads: CASSRDSEQYF.

This chain links TRBV20-1 with TRBJ1-1; with no DNA, the TCRdb D assignment of TRBD1 cannot be verified. Germline CDR1 and CDR2: DFQATT and SNEGSKA (reference sequence). This CDR3 is 18 amino acids long. This CDR3 reads CSARDRGAMGPKRTEAFF.

The chain links TRBV5-1 to TRBJ2-7; there is no DNA to check the TCRdb D call of TRBD1. The V gene's germline CDR1 is SGHRS and CDR2 YFSETQ. This CDR3 region has 13 residues. The CDR3 loop reads CATAPGQGIEQYF.

This chain links TRBV7-9 with TRBJ1-4; TCRdb gives TRBD1 as the D gene, but with no DNA this cannot be confirmed. Germline V gene data show CDR1 as SEHNR and CDR2 as FQNEAQ (reference sequence). The CDR3 spans 14 residues. CDR3: CASSHGQGGEKLFF. The whole variable domain, remainder taken from reference TRBV7-9 and TRBJ1-4, is DTGVSQNPRHKITKRGQNVTFRCDPISEHNRLYWYRQTLGQGPEFLTYFQNEAQLEKSRLLSDRFSAERPKGSFSTLEIQRTEQGDSAMYLCASSHGQGGEKLFFGSGTQLSVL.

V gene TRBV29-1 combines with J gene TRBJ2-2; TCRdb's D call of TRBD1 is untestable without DNA. Per the germline V gene, CDR1 is SQVTM and CDR2 is ANQGSEA. The CDR3 consists of 19 residues. The CDR3 is CSVEGAAMEGGGTNGELFF.

The chain links TRBV27 to TRBJ2-7; the D gene TCRdb calls, TRBD2, cannot be checked with no DNA. This CDR3 has 14 residues. CDR1 and CDR2 from the germline V gene are MNHEY and SMNVEV (reference sequence). This chain's CDR3 is CASLSGGPYYEQYF.

The rearrangement uses TRBV12-3 or TRBV12-4 and TRBJ2-5; TCRdb returns TRBD2, unconfirmable since there is no DNA. This CDR3 region has 18 residues. Here the CDR3 reads CASSPVAESGRGIETQYF.